The rows below give T cell receptor beta chains drawn from one sample of a study of early T cells in non-severe SARS-CoV-2 infection. In TCRdb, the 5' RACE reads were re-called with MiXCR into one record per CDR3 protein. The profile shows around 58,000 distinct CDR3 sequences, around 8% of them singletons. This specimen was whole blood, taken at baseline. The receptors were sampled from an adult who was a healthcare worker with PCR-confirmed SARS-CoV-2 infection or an uninfected control (not recorded which). CDR3s include the opening cysteine and the closing phenylalanine or tryptophan. Fields, in order: V gene, J gene, D gene, clone size, CDR3 DNA, CDR3 protein. D genes are given only for firm matches. Expanded clones are given a class, and other clones once, few, many or no size at all.

TRBV3-1	TRBJ2-3	.	.	TGTGCCAGCAGCCAAGTAAGGGATACGCAGTATTTT	CASSQVRDTQYF
TRBV28	TRBJ2-7	TRBD2	.	TGTGCCAGCAGTTTATATAGCGGGCGTTACGAGCACTACTTC	CASSLYSGRYEHYF
TRBV6-1	TRBJ1-5	.	many	TGTGCCAGCACCCGAAGGCCCCAGGGCGCCCTTGATCAGCCCCAGCATTTT	CASTRRPQGALDQPQHF
TRBV6-1	TRBJ1-1	.	.	TGTGCCGGCAGCCGGCGTGGCACTGAAGCTTTCTTT	CAGSRRGTEAFF
TRBV11-2	TRBJ2-2	TRBD2	few	TGTGCCAGCAGCTCCCCCCAAGGACTAGCGGGAGTTGGCACCGGGGAGCTGTTTTTT	CASSSPQGLAGVGTGELFF
TRBV30	TRBJ1-6	.	few	TGTGCCTCCGAAACCGACTATAATTCACCCCTCCACTTT	CASETDYNSPLHF
TRBV6-1	TRBJ2-5	.	many	TGTGCCAGCCCCCCCCTTAGCCTGGAGACCCAGTACTTC	CASPPLSLETQYF
TRBV2	TRBJ2-5	.	many	TGTGCCAGCGAGGGCGGGACAAAAGAGACCCAGTACTTC	CASEGGTKETQYF
TRBV19	TRBJ2-6	.	few	TGTGCCAGTAGAGGGAAGGGGGCCAACGTCCTGACTTTC	CASRGKGANVLTF
TRBV7-6	TRBJ2-1	TRBD2	large	TGTGCCAGCAGCTTTCAGCGGGGATACAATGAGCAGTTCTTC	CASSFQRGYNEQFF
TRBV20-1	TRBJ2-7	.	.	TGCAGTGCCCAAATCCCCGTGGCCTACGAGCAGTACTTC	CSAQIPVAYEQYF
TRBV2	TRBJ2-7	TRBD2	.	TGTGCCAGCAGTGTTAGGACTAGCGGGAGCTTTAACTACGAGCAGTACTTC	CASSVRTSGSFNYEQYF
TRBV7-2	TRBJ2-5	TRBD2	many	TGTGCCAGCAGCGCCCAGACTAGCGGAGAGACCCAGTACTTC	CASSAQTSGETQYF
TRBV10-3	TRBJ1-2	.	many	TGTGCCATCAGTGAAGTGACATACTATGGCTACACCTTC	CAISEVTYYGYTF
TRBV7-2	TRBJ2-5	TRBD2	few	TGTGCCAGCAGCGACTTGACAGCGGGGCAAGAGACCCAGTACTTC	CASSDLTAGQETQYF
TRBV28	TRBJ1-4	.	many	TGTGCCAGCAGTTCCGGACGGGACGGGGAAAAACTGTTTTTT	CASSSGRDGEKLFF
TRBV19	TRBJ2-1	.	many	TGTGCCAGTATTAGTAGCGGACCCTCGAGGGGTGAGCAGTTCTTC	CASISSGPSRGEQFF
TRBV18	TRBJ2-3	.	.	TGTGCCAGCTCACCCCTATCCCCGAGCACAGATACGCAGTATTTT	CASSPLSPSTDTQYF
TRBV18	TRBJ2-5	.	.	TGTGCCAGCTCACCCGGGACGGAGCAAGAGACCCAGTACTTC	CASSPGTEQETQYF
TRBV7-8	TRBJ2-3	.	few	TGTGCCAGCAGCTTACCGGATACGCAGTATTTT	CASSLPDTQYF
TRBV30	TRBJ2-1	.	.	TGTGCCTGGAGGGATACTTCACGCTCCTACAATGAGCAGTTCTTC	CAWRDTSRSYNEQFF
TRBV20-1	TRBJ2-3	.	few	TGCAGTGCTAGATTGCGGAGAAACACAGATACGCAGTATTTT	CSARLRRNTDTQYF
TRBV6-5	TRBJ2-6	TRBD1	many	TGTGCCAGCAGTTACGCCGGGACAGGGGACCCTGGGGCCAACGTCCTGACTTTC	CASSYAGTGDPGANVLTF
TRBV5-1	TRBJ2-7	TRBD2	few	TGCGCCAGCAGCTTGGTAGCGGGAGGTAGCAGCCACGAGCAGTACTTC	CASSLVAGGSSHEQYF
TRBV29-1	TRBJ2-1	.	.	TGCAGCGTTGAAGCGGGCCACAATGAGCAGTTCTTC	CSVEAGHNEQFF
TRBV27	TRBJ1-5	.	.	TGTGCCAGCAGTTTGGGGGGCGATCAGCCCCAGCATTTT	CASSLGGDQPQHF
TRBV7-2	TRBJ2-1	TRBD2	many	TGTGCCAGCAGCCGACTAGCGGGAGCGAATGAGCAGTTCTTC	CASSRLAGANEQFF
TRBV7-9	TRBJ2-7	TRBD1	many	TGTGCCAGCAGCTTCCAGGACAGGGACTTCTACGAGCAGTACTTC	CASSFQDRDFYEQYF
TRBV7-3	TRBJ1-3	.	.	TGTGCCAGCAGCGAGGGTAGCTGGGGAAACACCATATATTTT	CASSEGSWGNTIYF
TRBV7-2	TRBJ2-7	TRBD1	many	TGTGCCAGCAGCTTAACAACAGGGGGGAGCTACGAGCAGTACTTC	CASSLTTGGSYEQYF